These T cell receptor beta chains were read from a single sample in a study of cytomegalovirus exposure and HLA in healthy donors. This table comes from immunoSEQ multiplex PCR, and its TCRdb copy is limited to in-frame clones, with some not included. The repertoire holds 150,000 to 200,000 clones, with around 75% as singletons. Specimen: PBMCs. Receptor source: a woman in her twenties or thirties in good health and CMV-seronegative. The conserved cysteine and the conserved F or W are not part of the CDR3 here. Fields, in order: J gene, V gene, CDR3 protein.

TRBJ1-3	TRBV14	ASSQRLSGNTIY
TRBJ1-2	TRBV5-1	ASSPRTGANYGYT
TRBJ1-6	TRBV7-2	ASSLVGQSGSPLH
TRBJ2-3	TRBV19	ASSLLAGAGDTQY
TRBJ1-2	TRBV4-3	ASSQAELGPSYGYT
TRBJ1-2	TRBV12-5	ASALGQGWDGYT
TRBJ2-1	TRBV7-2	ASSPSRTGNGNEQF
TRBJ2-1	TRBV5-1	ASSLEPVRGSYNEQF
TRBJ2-6	TRBV7-3	ASSLRPSGANVLT
TRBJ1-2	TRBV7-2	ASSLGQTGGANYGYT
TRBJ1-2	TRBV11-2	ASSLGTGGAGGYT
TRBJ1-1	TRBV6-5	ASSYDRGMNTEAF
TRBJ2-1	TRBV9	ASSPRLAGSSYNEQF
TRBJ2-5	TRBV15	ATSRDSQETQY
TRBJ1-4	TRBV4-1	ASSQHGIGNEKLF
TRBJ1-2	TRBV19	ASSIRGQNYGYT
TRBJ2-7	TRBV21-1	ASSKPRRDRPTPGQY
TRBJ2-3	TRBV2	ASSGKWGVVAGINRDTQY
TRBJ1-2	TRBV19	ASSAQAYGYT
TRBJ2-7	TRBV7-9	ASSSPGQTYEQY
TRBJ2-4	TRBV11-1	ASSLNRGGLGQSQDIQY
TRBJ1-1	TRBV15	ATSRPRGGNTEAF
TRBJ1-5	TRBV21-1	ASSKEDYSNQPQH
TRBJ2-3	TRBV2	ASSELAAVNTDTQY
TRBJ1-4	TRBV12-2	ASRLYGRGEKLF
TRBJ1-1	TRBV5-6	ASSSYRVLGREAF
TRBJ1-1	TRBV30	AWSWGQGAWTEAF
TRBJ1-2	TRBV12-5	ASGLVLGRGHGYT
TRBJ2-7	TRBV5-1	ASSTDNSYEQY
TRBJ2-2	TRBV9	ASSVGRRLSNTGELF
TRBJ1-6	TRBV7-9	SSSSNGPRRGSPLH
TRBJ2-3	TRBV9	ASSSYGGETDTQY
TRBJ1-1	TRBV5-1	ASSLGGKPNTEAF
TRBJ2-7	TRBV12-2	ASPNYEQY
TRBJ1-2	TRBV7-3	AILTVPNYGYT
TRBJ2-7	TRBV5-1	ASSFGQASYEQY